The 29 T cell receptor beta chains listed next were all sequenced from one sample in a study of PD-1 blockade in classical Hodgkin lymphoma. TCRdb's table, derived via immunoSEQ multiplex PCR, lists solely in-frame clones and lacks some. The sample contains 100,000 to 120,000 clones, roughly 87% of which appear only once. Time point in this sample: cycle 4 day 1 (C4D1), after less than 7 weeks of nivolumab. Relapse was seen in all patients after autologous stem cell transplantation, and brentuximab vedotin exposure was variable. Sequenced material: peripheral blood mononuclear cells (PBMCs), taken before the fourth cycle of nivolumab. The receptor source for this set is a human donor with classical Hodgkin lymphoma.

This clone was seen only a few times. DNA for the CDR3: TGTGCCAGCAGCGCCGGGACAGACCCCTACGAGCAGTACTTC. Protein: CASSAGTDPYEQYF. The chain couples TRBV9 to TRBJ2-7; 7 bases align to TRBD1. Trimming cost V 3 bases and J 2 bases; bases outside gene matches: 5. The CDR3 contains 14 residues. Looked up from germline, CDR1 is SGDLS and CDR2 is YYNGEE.

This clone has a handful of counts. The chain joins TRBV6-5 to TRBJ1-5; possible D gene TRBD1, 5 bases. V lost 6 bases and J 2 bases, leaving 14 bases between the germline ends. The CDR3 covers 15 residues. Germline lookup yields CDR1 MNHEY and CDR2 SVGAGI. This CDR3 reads CASRSQGVGNQPQHF. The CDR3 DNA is TGTGCCAGCAGAAGCCAGGGAGTAGGCAATCAGCCCCAGCATTTT.

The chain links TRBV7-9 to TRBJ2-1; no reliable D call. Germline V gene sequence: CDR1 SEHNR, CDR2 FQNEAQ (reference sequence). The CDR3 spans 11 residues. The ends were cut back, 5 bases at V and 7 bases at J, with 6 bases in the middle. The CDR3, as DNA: TGTGCCAGCAGCCCTCATAATGAGCAGTTCTTC. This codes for CASSPHNEQFF. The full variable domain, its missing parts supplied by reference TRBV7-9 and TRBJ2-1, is DTGVSQNPRHKITKRGQNVTFRCDPISEHNRLYWYRQTLGQGPEFLTYFQNEAQLEKSRLLSDRFSAERPKGSFSTLEIQRTEQGDSAMYLCASSPHNEQFFGPGTRLTVL.

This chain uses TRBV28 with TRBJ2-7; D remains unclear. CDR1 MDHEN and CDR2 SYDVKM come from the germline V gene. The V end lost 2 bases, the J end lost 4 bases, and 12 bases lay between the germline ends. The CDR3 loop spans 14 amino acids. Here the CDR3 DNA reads TGTGCCAGCAGTTTAGAAATTATTACTTACGAGCAGTACTTC. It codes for CASSLEIITYEQYF.

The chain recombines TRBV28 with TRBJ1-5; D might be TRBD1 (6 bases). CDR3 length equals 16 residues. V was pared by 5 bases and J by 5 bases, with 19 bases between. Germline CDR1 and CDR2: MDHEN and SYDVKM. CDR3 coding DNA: TGTGCCAGCAGTCCAAGAGGCAGGGGTATAGATCAGCCCCAGCATTTT. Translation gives CASSPRGRGIDQPQHF.

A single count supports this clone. CDR3 in DNA: TGTGCCAGCAGTTTAGGGGGACTACCTAAAGAGACCCAGTACTTC. This codes for CASSLGGLPKETQYF. The chain links TRBV28 to TRBJ2-5; 7 bases agree with TRBD2. Germline assignment: CDR1 MDHEN and CDR2 SYDVKM. With 2 bases clipped from V and 3 bases from J, the junction kept 6 bases outside the gene matches. This CDR3 is built from 15 residues.

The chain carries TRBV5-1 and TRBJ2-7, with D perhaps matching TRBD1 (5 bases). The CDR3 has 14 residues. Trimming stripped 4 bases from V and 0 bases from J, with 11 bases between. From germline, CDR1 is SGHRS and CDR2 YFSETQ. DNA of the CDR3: TGCGCCAGCAGCGTACAGGCCTCCTCCTACGAGCAGTACTTC. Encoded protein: CASSVQASSYEQYF.

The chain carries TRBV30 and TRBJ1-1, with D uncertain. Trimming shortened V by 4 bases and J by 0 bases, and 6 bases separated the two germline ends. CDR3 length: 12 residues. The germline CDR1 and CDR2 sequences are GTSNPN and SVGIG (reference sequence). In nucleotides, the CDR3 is TGTGCCTGGATCCTCTTGAACACTGAAGCTTTCTTT. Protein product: CAWILLNTEAFF.

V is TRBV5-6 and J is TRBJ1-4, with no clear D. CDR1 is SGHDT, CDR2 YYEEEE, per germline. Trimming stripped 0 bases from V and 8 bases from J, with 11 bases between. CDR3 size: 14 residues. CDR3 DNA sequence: TGTGCCAGCAGCTTGGGCAGGAGAGCCGAAAAACTGTTTTTT. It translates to CASSLGRRAEKLFF.

The CDR3 nucleotides are TGTGCCTGGAGTGTATCCCTCGGCGGCTACTACGAAGGCTACACCTTC. Translating gives CAWSVSLGGYYEGYTF. The chain couples TRBV30 to TRBJ1-2, with D uncertain. Germline CDR1 and CDR2: GTSNPN and SVGIG (reference sequence). The germline V and J ends were trimmed by 0 bases and 8 bases, with 22 bases remaining between them. This CDR3 comprises 16 residues.

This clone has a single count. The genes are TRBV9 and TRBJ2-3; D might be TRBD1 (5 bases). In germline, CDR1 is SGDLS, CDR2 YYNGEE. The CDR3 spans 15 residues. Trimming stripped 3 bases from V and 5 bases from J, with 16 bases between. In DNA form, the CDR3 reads TGTGCCAGCAGCGATACCTACAACCAGGGAGATACGCAGTATTTT. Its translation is CASSDTYNQGDTQYF. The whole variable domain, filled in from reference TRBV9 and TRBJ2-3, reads DSGVTQTPKHLITATGQRVTLRCSPRSGDLSVYWYQQSLDQGLQFLIQYYNGEERAKGNILERFSAQQFPDLHSELNLSSLELGDSALYFCASSDTYNQGDTQYFGPGTRLTVL.

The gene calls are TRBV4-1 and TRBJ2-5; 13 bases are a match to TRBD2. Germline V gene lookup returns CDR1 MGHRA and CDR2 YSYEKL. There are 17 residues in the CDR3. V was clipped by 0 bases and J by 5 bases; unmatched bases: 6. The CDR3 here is CASSQDQLAGGRETQYF. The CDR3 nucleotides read TGCGCCAGCAGCCAAGACCAACTAGCGGGAGGGCGGGAGACCCAGTACTTC.

The CDR3 loop is CASSSGYRGPGTEAFF. CDR3 DNA: TGTGCCAGCAGCTCTGGGTACAGGGGGCCGGGCACTGAAGCTTTCTTT. The V and J genes are TRBV11-3 and TRBJ1-1; TRBD1 aligns across 9 bases. V trimming: 4 bases; J trimming: 4 bases; junction bases outside the gene matches: 10. The CDR3 runs 16 residues. Germline CDR1 reads SGHNT; CDR2 reads YENEEA. The full variable domain, in which reference TRBV11-3 and TRBJ1-1 provide the parts outside the CDR3, is EAGVVQSPRYKIIEKKQPVAFWCNPISGHNTLYWYLQNLGQGPELLIRYENEEAVDDSQLPKDRFSAERLKGVDSTLKIQPAELGDSAVYLCASSSGYRGPGTEAFFGQGTRLTVV.

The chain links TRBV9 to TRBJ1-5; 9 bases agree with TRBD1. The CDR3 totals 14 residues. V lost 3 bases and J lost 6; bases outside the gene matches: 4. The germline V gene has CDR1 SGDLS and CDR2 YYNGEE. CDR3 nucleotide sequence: TGTGCCAGCAGCGGCGGGACAGGGCGTCAGCCCCAGCATTTT. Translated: CASSGGTGRQPQHF.

This chain's CDR3 is CASRGINTIYF. The CDR3 DNA reads TGTGCCAGCAGAGGGATAAACACCATATATTTT. This chain links TRBV2 with TRBJ1-3, with D uncertain. The V end lost 6 bases, the J end lost 6 bases, and 6 bases lay between the germline ends. Per the germline V gene, CDR1 is SNHLY and CDR2 is FYNNEI. The CDR3 is 11 residues long.

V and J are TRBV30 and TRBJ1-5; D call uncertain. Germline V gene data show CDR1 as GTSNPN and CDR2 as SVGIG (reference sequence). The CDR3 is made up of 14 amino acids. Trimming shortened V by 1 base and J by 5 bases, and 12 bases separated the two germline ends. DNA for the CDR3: TGTGCCTGGAGTGACAGTGGGTACGATCAGCCCCAGCATTTT. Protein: CAWSDSGYDQPQHF. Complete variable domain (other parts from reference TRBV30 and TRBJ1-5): SQTIHQWPATLVQPVGSPLSLECTVEGTSNPNLYWYRQAAGRGLQLLFYSVGIGQISSEVPQNLSASRPQDRQFILSSKKLLLSDSGFYLCAWSDSGYDQPQHFGDGTRLSIL.

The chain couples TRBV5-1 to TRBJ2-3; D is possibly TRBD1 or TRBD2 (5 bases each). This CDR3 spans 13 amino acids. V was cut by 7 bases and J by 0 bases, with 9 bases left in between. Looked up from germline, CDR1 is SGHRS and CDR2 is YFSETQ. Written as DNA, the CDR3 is TGCGCCAGCGGGGACCAGAGCACAGATACGCAGTATTTT. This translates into CASGDQSTDTQYF.

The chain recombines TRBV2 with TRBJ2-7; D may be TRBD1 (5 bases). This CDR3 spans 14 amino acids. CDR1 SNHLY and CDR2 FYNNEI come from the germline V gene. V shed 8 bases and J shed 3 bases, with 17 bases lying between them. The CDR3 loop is CASFFDSQFYEQYF. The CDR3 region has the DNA TGTGCCAGCTTCTTCGACAGCCAATTCTACGAGCAGTACTTC.

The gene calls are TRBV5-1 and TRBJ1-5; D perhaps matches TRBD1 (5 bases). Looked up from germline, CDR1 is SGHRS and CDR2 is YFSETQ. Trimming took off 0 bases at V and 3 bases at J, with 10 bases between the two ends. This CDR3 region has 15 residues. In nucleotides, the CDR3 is TGCGCCAGCAGCTTGGAGGCAGGGCCCAATCAGCCCCAGCATTTT. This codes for CASSLEAGPNQPQHF.

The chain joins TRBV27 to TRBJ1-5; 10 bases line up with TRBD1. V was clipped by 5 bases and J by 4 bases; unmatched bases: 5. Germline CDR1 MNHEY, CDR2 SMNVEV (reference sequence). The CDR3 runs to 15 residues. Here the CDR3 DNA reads TGTGCCAGCAGTCCCGGGACAGGGGCTAATCAGCCCCAGCATTTT. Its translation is CASSPGTGANQPQHF.

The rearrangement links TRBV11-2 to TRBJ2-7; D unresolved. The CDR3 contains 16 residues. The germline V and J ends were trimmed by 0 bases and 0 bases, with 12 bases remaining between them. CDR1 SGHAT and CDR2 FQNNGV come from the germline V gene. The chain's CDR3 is CASSLDAWQLSYEQYF. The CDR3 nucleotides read TGTGCCAGCAGCTTAGATGCTTGGCAGCTCTCCTACGAGCAGTACTTC.

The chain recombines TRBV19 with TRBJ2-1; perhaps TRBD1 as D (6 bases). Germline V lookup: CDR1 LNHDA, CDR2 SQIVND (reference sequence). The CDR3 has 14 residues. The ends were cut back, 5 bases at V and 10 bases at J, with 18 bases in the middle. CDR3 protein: CASSAVLGAGEQFF. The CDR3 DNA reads TGTGCCAGTAGTGCGGTCCTGGGGGCCGGGGAGCAGTTCTTC.

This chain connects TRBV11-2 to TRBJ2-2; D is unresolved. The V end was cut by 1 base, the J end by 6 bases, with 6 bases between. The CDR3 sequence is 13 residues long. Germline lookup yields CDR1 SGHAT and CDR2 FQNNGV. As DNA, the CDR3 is TGTGCCAGCAGCTTAGGAGGACCCGGGGAGCTGTTTTTT. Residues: CASSLGGPGELFF. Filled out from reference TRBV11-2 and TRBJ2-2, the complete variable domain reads EAGVAQSPRYKIIEKRQSVAFWCNPISGHATLYWYQQILGQGPKLLIQFQNNGVVDDSQLPKDRFSAERLKGVDSTLKIQPAKLEDSAVYLCASSLGGPGELFFGEGSRLTVL.

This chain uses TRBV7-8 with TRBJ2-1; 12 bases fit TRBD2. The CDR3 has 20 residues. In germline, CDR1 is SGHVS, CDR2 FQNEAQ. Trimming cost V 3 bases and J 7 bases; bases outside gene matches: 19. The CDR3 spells CASSFQGPGALAGGGNEQFF. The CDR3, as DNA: TGTGCCAGCAGCTTTCAAGGGCCCGGAGCCCTAGCGGGAGGGGGTAATGAGCAGTTCTTC. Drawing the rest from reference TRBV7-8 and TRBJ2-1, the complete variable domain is GAGVSQSPRYKVAKRGQDVALRCDPISGHVSLFWYQQALGQGPEFLTYFQNEAQLDKSGLPSDRFFAERPEGSVSTLKIQRTQQEDSAVYLCASSFQGPGALAGGGNEQFFGPGTRLTVL.

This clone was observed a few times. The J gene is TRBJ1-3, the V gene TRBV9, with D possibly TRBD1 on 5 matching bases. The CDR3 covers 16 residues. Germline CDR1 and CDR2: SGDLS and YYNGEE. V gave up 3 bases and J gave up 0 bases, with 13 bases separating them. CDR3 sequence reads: CASSASPRDSGNTIYF. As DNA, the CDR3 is TGTGCCAGCAGCGCTAGTCCCAGGGACTCTGGAAACACCATATATTTT.

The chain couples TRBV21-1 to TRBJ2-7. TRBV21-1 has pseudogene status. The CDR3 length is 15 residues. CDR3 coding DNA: TGTGCCAGCAGCAAAGGGGGGCGGGGTGCCTACGAGCAGTACTTC. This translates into CASSKGGRGAYEQYF.

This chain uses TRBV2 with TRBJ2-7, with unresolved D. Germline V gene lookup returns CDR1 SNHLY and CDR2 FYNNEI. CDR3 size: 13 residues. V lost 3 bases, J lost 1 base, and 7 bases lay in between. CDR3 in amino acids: CASSDVQSYEQYF. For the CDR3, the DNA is TGTGCCAGCAGTGATGTTCAGTCCTACGAGCAGTACTTC.

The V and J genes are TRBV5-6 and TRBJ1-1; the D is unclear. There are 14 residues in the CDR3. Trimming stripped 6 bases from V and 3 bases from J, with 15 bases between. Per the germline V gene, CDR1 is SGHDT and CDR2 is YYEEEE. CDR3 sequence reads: CASIRTGSYTEAFF. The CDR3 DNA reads TGTGCCAGCATTAGGACCGGGTCCTACACTGAAGCTTTCTTT.

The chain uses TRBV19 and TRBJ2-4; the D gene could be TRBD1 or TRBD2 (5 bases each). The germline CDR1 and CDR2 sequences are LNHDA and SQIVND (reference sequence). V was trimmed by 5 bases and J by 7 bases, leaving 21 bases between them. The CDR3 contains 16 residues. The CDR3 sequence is CASSPLGGGRSNIQYF. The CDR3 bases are TGTGCCAGTAGTCCCCTTGGGGGTGGGCGGTCGAACATTCAGTACTTC.